This T cell receptor (beta chain) was profiled in a study of OX40 agonist ivuxolimab in advanced cancers. Study background: Eligibility rules accepted prior anti-PD-1, anti-PD-L1 or anti-CTLA-4 therapy, and over 35% had some.

Sequencing was performed with immunoSEQ multiplex PCR; in TCRdb, only in-frame clones are kept and a portion is missing. The table lists tens of thousands of clones, 70% to 90% of them singletons. Deletions cut 5 bases from V and 4 bases from J, with 9 bases between. Germline CDR1 reads LNHDA; CDR2 reads SQIVND (reference sequence). The CDR3 is made up of 13 amino acids. On this clone itself: Other DNA sequences of this sample code for an identical CDR3.

The V call is TRBV19, the J call TRBJ1-5; D perhaps matches TRBD1 (6 bases). The sequence was collected from an adult with an advanced solid tumor such as melanoma, head and neck, liver or kidney cancer. The sequencing used CD4+ or CD8+ T cells sorted from blood, collected in a trial of the OX40 agonist ivuxolimab. The CDR3 bases are TGTGCCAGTAGTGGTACAGGGAATCAGCCCCAGCATTTT. As protein: CASSGTGNQPQHF.